The TCR beta chain described here comes from a study of OX40 agonist ivuxolimab in advanced cancers. Regarding the research as a whole: Ivuxolimab, which targeted the costimulatory receptor OX40 (CD134), was an agonistic, fully human IgG2 monoclonal antibody. Intravenous ivuxolimab was administered to patients every 2 weeks at six dose levels: 0.01, 0.1, 0.3, 1.5, 3 and 10 mg/kg. Of the approximately 50 dose-escalation patients, hepatocellular carcinoma was present in about 20, melanoma in roughly 15, renal cell carcinoma in 9 and head and neck cancer in 9. The dose-escalation cohort was about 87% male with a mean age of around 64 years, ranging from roughly 23 to 85. Patients were allowed to have had prior anti-PD-1, anti-PD-L1 or anti-CTLA-4 therapy, and more than 30% of the dose-escalation patients had previously received checkpoint inhibitors. Partial responses occurred in three dose-escalation patients: two with cutaneous melanoma and one with hepatocellular carcinoma. Peripheral TCRbeta sequencing aimed to test whether ivuxolimab altered TCR sequence diversity and caused clonal T-cell expansion. The monotherapy dose-escalation portion (N of about 57 patients) of the phase I ivuxolimab trial is reported in the paper.

This clone came up once. Its antigen remains unidentified. One end of the junction does not line up with germline, which may come from a read error. Here is what the overall study found, with its caveats: Low levels of normalized T-cell clonal expansion were also seen in some nonresponding patients. After ivuxolimab, expanded clones were on average more numerous among CD8+ T cells than among CD4+ T cells. In the 0.1-3.0 mg/kg groups, partial responders were among the patients with the lowest normalized peripheral clonal expansion, particularly in CD8+ T cells. Antigen specificity was not determined for the clonally expanded peripheral T cells. At doses of 0.1 to 3.0 mg/kg, clonal expansion of both CD4+ and CD8+ T cells in blood was seen between baseline and week 6.

For sequencing of the TCRbeta CDR3 region, genomic DNA was extracted from the sorted cells. The immunoSEQ Assay was used to sequence the TCRbeta CDR3 regions. This is the immuneACCESS table as TCRdb keeps it, with only in-frame sequences that have V and J called. A part of the clones is gone; compared with another copy, unresolved V genes explain less than half, and the rest is unexplained. The sample profile shows tens of thousands of clones; about four fifths of them were found once. The ten most abundant clones make up about 0.69% of the sample. The trial excluded patients who had a history of autoimmune disease or who were on systemic immunosuppression. Peripheral blood for TCR sequencing was collected from all dose cohorts at baseline, on cycle 4 day 1, and on cycle 7 day 1. The samples were drawn from a first-in-human, open-label, multicenter phase I dose-escalation trial of ivuxolimab. Adults with locally advanced or metastatic head and neck squamous cell, hepatocellular, melanoma or renal cell carcinoma were enrolled in the trial. Before TCR sequencing, CD4+ T cells and CD8+ T cells were sorted from peripheral blood as separate populations.

Taken from cysteine to phenylalanine, the CDR3 has 15 residues. Here the CDR3 DNA is all that survives: 45 bases in frame from base 1. The germline V gene (reference sequence) sets CDR1 to SSHAT and CDR2 to FNYEAQ. Rearrangement joined TRBV7-7 to TRBJ2-3, and 8 bases in between align with TRBD2. This receptor was taken from an adult with an advanced solid tumor such as melanoma, head and neck, liver or kidney cancer. The starting material was CD4+ or CD8+ T cells sorted from blood, obtained in a trial of the OX40 agonist ivuxolimab. The DNA sequence follows: TGTGCTAGCAGCGTTAGCGGGGTGGGCACAGATACGCAGTATTTT. It is translated as CASSVSGVGTDTQYF.